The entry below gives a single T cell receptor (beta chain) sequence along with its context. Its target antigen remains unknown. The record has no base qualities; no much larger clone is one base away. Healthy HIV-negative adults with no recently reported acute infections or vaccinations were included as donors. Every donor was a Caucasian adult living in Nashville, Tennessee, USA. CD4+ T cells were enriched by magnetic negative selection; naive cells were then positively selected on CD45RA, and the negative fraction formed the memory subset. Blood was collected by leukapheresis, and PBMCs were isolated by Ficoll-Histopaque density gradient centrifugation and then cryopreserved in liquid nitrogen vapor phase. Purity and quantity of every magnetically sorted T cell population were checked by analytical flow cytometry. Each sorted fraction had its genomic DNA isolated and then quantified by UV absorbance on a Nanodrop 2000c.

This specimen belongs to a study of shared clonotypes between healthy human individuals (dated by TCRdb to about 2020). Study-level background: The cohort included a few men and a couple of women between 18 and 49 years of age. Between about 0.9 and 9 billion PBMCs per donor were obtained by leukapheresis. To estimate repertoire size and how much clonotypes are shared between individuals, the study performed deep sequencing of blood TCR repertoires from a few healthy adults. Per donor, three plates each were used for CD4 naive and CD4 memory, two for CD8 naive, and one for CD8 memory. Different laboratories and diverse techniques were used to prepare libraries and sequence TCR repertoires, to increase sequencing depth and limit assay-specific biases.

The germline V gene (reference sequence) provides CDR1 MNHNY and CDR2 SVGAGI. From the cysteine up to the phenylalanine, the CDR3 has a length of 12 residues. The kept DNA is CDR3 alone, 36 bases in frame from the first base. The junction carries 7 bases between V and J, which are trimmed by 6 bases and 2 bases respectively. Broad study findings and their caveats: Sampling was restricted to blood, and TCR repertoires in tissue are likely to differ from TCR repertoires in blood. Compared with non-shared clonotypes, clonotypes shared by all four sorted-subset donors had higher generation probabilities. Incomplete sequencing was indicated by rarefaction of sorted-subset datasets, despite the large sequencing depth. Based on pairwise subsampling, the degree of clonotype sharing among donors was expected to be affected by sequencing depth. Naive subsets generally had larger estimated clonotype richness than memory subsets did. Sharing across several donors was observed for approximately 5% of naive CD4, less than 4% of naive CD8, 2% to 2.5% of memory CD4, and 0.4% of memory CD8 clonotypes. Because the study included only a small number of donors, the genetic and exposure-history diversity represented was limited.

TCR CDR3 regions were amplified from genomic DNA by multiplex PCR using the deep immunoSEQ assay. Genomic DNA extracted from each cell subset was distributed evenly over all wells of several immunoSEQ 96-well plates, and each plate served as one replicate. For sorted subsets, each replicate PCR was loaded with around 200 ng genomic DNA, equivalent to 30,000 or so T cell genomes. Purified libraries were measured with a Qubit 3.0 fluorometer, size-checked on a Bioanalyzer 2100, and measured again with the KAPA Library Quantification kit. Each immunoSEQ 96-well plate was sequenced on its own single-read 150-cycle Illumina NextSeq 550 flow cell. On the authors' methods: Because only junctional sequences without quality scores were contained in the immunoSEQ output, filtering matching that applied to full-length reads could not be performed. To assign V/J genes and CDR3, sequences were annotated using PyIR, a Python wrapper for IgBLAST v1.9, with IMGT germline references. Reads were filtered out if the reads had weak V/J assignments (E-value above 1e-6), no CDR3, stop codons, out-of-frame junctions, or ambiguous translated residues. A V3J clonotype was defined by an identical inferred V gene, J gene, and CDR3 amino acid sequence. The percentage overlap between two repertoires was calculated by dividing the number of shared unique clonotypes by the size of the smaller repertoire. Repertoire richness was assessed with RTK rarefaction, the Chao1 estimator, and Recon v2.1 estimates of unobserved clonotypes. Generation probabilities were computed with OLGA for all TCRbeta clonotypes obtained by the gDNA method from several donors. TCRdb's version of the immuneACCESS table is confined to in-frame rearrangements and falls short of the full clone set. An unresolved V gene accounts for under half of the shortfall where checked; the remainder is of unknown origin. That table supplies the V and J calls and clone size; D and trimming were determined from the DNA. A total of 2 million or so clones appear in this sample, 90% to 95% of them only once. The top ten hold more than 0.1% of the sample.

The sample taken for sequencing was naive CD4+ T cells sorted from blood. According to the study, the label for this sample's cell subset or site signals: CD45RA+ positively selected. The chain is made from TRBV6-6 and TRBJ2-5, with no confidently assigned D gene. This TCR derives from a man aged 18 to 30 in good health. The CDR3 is CASRATQETQYF. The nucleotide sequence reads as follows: TGTGCCAGCAGGGCAACGCAAGAGACCCAGTACTTC.